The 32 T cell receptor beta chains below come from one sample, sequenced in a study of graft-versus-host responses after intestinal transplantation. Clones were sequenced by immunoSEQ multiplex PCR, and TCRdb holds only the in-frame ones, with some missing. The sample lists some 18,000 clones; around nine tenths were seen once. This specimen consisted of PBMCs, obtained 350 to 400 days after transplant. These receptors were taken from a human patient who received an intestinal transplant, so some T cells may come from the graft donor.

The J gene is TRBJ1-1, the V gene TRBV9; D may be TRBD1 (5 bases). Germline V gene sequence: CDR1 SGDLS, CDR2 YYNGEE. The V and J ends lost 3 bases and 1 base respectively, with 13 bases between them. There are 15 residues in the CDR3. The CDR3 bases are TGTGCCAGCAGCGACCCCGGGGGAGGGAACACTGAAGCTTTCTTT. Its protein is CASSDPGGGNTEAFF. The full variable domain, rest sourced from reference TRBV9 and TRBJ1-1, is DSGVTQTPKHLITATGQRVTLRCSPRSGDLSVYWYQQSLDQGLQFLIQYYNGEERAKGNILERFSAQQFPDLHSELNLSSLELGDSALYFCASSDPGGGNTEAFFGQGTRLTVV.

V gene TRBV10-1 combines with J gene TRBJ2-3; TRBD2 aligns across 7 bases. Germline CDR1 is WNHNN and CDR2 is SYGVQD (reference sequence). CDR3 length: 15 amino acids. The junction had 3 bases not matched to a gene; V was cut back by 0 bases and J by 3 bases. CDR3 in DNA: TGCGCCAGCAGTGAGTCCTGGACTAGGACAGATACGCAGTATTTT. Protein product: CASSESWTRTDTQYF.

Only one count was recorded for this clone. The CDR3 sequence: CATSKRRTEVTEAFF. DNA for the CDR3: TGTGCCACCAGCAAACGAAGAACCGAAGTAACTGAAGCTTTCTTT. The chain combines TRBV15 with TRBJ1-1; D is ambiguous. Germline V CDR1 and CDR2: LNHNV, YYDKDF (reference sequence). The V end lost 4 bases, the J end lost 5 bases, and 17 bases lay between the germline ends. This CDR3 has 15 amino acids.

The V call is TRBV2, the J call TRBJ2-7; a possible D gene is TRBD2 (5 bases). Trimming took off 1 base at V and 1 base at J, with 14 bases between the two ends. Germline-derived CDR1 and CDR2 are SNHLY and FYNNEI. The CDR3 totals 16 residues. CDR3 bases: TGTGCCAGCAGTGAAGGAGGAGCGGCGACTTCCTACGAGCAGTACTTC. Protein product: CASSEGGAATSYEQYF.

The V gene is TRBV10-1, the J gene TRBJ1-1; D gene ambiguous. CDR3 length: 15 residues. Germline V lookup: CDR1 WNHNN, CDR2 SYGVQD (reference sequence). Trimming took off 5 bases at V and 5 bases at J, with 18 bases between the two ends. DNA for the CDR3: TGCGCCAGCAGTAGAAACCCAAGAGCGGGGACTGAAGCTTTCTTT. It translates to CASSRNPRAGTEAFF.

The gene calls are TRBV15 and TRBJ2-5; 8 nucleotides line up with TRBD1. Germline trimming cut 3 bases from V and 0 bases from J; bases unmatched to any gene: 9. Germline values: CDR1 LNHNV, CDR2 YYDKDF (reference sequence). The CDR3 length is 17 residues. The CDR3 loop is CATSSWTGRGDQETQYF. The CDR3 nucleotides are TGTGCCACCAGCAGCTGGACAGGGAGAGGCGACCAAGAGACCCAGTACTTC. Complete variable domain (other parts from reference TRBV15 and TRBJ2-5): DAMVIQNPRYQVTQFGKPVTLSCSQTLNHNVMYWYQQKSSQAPKLLFHYYDKDFNNEADTPDNFQSRRPNTSFCFLDIRSPGLGDTAMYLCATSSWTGRGDQETQYFGPGTRLLVL.

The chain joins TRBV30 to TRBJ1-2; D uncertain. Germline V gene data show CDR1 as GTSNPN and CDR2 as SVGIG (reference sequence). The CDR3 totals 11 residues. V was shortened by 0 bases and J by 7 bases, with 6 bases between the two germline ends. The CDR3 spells CAWSVMAGYTF. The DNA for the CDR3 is TGTGCCTGGAGTGTAATGGCTGGCTACACCTTC.

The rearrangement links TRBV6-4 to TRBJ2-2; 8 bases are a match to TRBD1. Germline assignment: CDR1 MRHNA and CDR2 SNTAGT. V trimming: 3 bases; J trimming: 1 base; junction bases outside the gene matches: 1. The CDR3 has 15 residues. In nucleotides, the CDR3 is TGTGCCAGCAGTGAAGGACAGGGGAACACCGGGGAGCTGTTTTTT. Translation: CASSEGQGNTGELFF.

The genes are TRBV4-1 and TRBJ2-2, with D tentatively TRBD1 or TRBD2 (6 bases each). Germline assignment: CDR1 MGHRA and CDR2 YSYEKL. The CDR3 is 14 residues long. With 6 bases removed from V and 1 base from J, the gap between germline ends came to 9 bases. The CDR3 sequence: CASRRGVNTGELFF. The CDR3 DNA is TGCGCCAGCAGGAGGGGGGTGAACACCGGGGAGCTGTTTTTT.

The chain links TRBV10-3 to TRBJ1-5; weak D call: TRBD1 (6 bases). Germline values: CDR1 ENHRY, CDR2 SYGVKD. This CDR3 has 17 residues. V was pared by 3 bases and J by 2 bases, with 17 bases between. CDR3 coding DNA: TGTGCCATCAGTGACCAAAATTCAGGGGTAGGCAATCAGCCCCAGCATTTT. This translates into CAISDQNSGVGNQPQHF.

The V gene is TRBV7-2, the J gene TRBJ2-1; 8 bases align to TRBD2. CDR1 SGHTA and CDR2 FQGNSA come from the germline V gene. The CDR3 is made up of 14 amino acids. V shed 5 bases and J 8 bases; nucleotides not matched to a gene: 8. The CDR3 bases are TGTGCCAGCAGCCCGGGACTAGTTAGGGATGAGCAGTTCTTC. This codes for CASSPGLVRDEQFF.

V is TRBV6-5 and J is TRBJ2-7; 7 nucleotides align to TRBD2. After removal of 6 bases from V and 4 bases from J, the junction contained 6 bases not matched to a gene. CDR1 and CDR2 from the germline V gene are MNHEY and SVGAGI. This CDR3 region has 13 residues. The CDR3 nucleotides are TGTGCCAGCAGGGAGCGGGGCTCTTACGAGCAGTACTTC. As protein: CASRERGSYEQYF.

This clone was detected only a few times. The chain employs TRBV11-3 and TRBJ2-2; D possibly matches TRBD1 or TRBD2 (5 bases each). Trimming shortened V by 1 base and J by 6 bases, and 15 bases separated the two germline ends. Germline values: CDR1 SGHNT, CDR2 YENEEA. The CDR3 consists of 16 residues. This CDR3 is CASSLGEILGAGELFF. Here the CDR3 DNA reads TGTGCCAGCAGCTTAGGGGAGATATTGGGGGCCGGGGAGCTGTTTTTT.

CDR3 coding DNA: TGCAGCGTTGGGCTCTCCGGGTCGACTGAAGCTTTCTTT. Its protein is CSVGLSGSTEAFF. V is TRBV29-1 and J is TRBJ1-1, with D unresolved. The CDR3 spans 13 residues. The V gene's germline CDR1 is SQVTM and CDR2 ANQGSEA. V was trimmed by 4 bases and J by 5 bases, leaving 14 bases between them. Drawing the rest from reference TRBV29-1 and TRBJ1-1, the complete variable domain is SAVISQKPSRDICQRGTSLTIQCQVDSQVTMMFWYRQQPGQSLTLIATANQGSEATYESGFVIDKFPISRPNLTFSTLTVSNMSPEDSSIYLCSVGLSGSTEAFFGQGTRLTVV.

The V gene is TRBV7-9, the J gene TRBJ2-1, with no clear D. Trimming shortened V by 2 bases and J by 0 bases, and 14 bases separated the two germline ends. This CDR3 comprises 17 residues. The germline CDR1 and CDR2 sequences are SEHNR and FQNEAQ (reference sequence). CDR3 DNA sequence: TGTGCCAGCAGCTTAAGGTATCCGACGAGCTCCTACAATGAGCAGTTCTTC. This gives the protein CASSLRYPTSSYNEQFF. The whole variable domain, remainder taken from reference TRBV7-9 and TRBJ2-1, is DTGVSQNPRHKITKRGQNVTFRCDPISEHNRLYWYRQTLGQGPEFLTYFQNEAQLEKSRLLSDRFSAERPKGSFSTLEIQRTEQGDSAMYLCASSLRYPTSSYNEQFFGPGTRLTVL.

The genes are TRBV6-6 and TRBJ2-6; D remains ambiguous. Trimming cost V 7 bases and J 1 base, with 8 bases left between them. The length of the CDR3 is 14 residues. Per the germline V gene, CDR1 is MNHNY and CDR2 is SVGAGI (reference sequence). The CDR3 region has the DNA TGTGCCAGCACTACAGCGTCTGGGGCCAACGTCCTGACTTTC. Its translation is CASTTASGANVLTF.

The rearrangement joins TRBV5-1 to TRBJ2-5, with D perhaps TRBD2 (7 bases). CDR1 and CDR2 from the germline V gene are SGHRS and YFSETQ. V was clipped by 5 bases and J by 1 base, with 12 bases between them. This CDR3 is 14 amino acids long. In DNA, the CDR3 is TGCGCCAGCAGGCGGGGGCCCACCCAAGAGACCCAGTACTTC. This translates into CASRRGPTQETQYF.

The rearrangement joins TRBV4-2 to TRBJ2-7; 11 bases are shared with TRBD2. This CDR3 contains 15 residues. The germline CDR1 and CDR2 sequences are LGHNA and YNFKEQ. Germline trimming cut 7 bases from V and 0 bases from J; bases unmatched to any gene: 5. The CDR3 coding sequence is TGTGCCAGCAATAGCGGGGGGGCGAGCTCCTACGAGCAGTACTTC. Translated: CASNSGGASSYEQYF.

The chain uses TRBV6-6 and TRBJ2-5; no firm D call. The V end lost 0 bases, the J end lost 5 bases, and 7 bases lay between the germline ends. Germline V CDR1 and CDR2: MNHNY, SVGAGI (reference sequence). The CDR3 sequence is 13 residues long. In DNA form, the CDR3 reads TGTGCCAGCAGTTACTCTGGCAGGGAGACCCAGTACTTC. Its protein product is CASSYSGRETQYF.

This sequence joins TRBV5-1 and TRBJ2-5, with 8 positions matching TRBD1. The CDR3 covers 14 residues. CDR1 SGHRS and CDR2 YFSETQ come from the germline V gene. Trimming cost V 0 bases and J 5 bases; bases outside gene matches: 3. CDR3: CASSLGRGQETQYF. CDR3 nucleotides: TGCGCCAGCAGCTTGGGCAGGGGGCAGGAGACCCAGTACTTC. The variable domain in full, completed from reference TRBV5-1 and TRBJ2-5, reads KAGVTQTPRYLIKTRGQQVTLSCSPISGHRSVSWYQQTPGQGLQFLFEYFSETQRNKGNFPGRFSGRQFSNSRSEMNVSTLELGDSALYLCASSLGRGQETQYFGPGTRLLVL.

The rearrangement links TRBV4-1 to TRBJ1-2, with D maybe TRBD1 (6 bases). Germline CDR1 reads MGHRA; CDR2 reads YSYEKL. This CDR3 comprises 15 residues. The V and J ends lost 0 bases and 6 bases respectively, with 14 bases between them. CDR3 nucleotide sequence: TGCGCCAGCAGCCAAGATCTAACAGGGCTACATGGCTACACCTTC. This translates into CASSQDLTGLHGYTF.

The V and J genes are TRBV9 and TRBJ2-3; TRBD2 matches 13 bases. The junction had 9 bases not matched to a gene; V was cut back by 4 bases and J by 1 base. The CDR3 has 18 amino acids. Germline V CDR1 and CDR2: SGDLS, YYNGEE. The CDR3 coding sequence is TGTGCCAGCAGCACGACTAGCGGGGGGCCCTTCGGCACAGATACGCAGTATTTT. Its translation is CASSTTSGGPFGTDTQYF.

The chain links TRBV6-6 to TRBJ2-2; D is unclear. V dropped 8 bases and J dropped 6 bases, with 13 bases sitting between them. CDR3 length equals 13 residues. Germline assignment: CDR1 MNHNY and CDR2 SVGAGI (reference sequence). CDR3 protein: CASRAVEAGELFF. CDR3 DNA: TGTGCCAGCCGGGCGGTTGAAGCCGGGGAGCTGTTTTTT.

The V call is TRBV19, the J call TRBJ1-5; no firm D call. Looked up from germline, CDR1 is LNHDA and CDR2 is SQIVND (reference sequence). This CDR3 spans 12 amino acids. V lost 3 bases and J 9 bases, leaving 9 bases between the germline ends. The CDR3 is CASSIPQAPQHF. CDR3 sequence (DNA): TGTGCCAGTAGTATCCCCCAGGCGCCCCAGCATTTT.

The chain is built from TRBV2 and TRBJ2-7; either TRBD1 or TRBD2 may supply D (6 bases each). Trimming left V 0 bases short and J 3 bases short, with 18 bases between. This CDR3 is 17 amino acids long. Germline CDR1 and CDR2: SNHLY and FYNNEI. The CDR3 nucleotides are TGTGCCAGCAGTGAAGCCCGGGGGCGGGGCCACCTCTACGAGCAGTACTTC. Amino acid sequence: CASSEARGRGHLYEQYF.

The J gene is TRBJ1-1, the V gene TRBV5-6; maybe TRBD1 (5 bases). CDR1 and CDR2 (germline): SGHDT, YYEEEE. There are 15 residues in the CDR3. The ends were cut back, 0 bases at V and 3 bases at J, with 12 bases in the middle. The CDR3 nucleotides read TGTGCCAGCAGCTTGGGGGACGGACCGTACACTGAAGCTTTCTTT. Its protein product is CASSLGDGPYTEAFF.

CDR3 in amino acids: CASSSGGGNTIYF. The CDR3 DNA reads TGTGCCAGCAGTTCGGGGGGTGGAAACACCATATATTTT. The genes are TRBV6-5 and TRBJ1-3; D perhaps matches TRBD1 (5 bases). V was cut by 4 bases and J by 3 bases, with 7 bases left in between. Germline values: CDR1 MNHEY, CDR2 SVGAGI. The CDR3 runs 13 residues.

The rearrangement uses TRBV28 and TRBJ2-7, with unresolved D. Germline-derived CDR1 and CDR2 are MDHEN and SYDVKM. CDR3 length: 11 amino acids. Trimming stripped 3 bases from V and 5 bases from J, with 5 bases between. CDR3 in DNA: TGTGCCAGCAGTTTTCTTAACGAGCAGTACTTC. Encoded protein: CASSFLNEQYF.

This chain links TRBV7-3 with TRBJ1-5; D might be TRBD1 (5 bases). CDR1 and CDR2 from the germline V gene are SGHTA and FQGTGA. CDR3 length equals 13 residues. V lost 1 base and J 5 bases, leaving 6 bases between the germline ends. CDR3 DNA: TGTGCCAGCAGCTTAAGCAGGGATCAGCCCCAGCATTTT. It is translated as CASSLSRDQPQHF.

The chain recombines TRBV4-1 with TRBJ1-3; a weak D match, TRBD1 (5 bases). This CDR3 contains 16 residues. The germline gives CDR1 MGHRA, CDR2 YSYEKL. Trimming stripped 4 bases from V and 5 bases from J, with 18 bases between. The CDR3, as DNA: TGCGCCAGCAGCCGTCGTCCATGGGGGGGACGAAACACCATATATTTT. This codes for CASSRRPWGGRNTIYF.

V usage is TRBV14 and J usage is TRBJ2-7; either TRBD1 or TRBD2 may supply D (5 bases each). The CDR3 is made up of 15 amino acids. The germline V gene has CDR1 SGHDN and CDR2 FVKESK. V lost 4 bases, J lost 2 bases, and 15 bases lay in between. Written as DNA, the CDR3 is TGTGCCAGCAGCCTCCCCGGGACCGCTCCCTACGAGCAGTACTTC. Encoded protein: CASSLPGTAPYEQYF.

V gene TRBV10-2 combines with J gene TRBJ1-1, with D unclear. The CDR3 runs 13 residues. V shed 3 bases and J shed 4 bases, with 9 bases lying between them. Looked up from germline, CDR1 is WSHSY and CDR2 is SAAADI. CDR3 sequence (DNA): TGCGCCAGCAGTGAAAAGGGAGCCACTGAAGCTTTCTTT. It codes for CASSEKGATEAFF.